This TCR beta chain was recovered during a study of long-term antiretroviral therapy in people with HIV. This clone was picked up one time. The antigen remains unidentified. Sequencing relied on immunoSEQ assay v3.0, run at survey level. The protocol was immunoSEQ multiplex PCR, while the TCRdb copy is restricted to in-frame clones and leaves out a portion. The sample records 15,000 to 20,000 clones, over 75% being singletons. General study findings and limits: ART adherence, viral resistance and therapy changes went undocumented. Clonotypes expanded prior to ART showed repertoire dominance at all sampled time points. ART-treated samples gained diversity yet remained below transplant donor controls. The range of CDR3 lengths in HIV repertoires proved narrower than that found in controls.

CDR3 length: 13 amino acids. Unmatched junction bases numbered 3, after V lost 4 bases and J lost 4 bases. Germline CDR1 is SNHLY and CDR2 is FYNNEI. The chain has TRBV2 and TRBJ2-5, with TRBD2 matching 7 bases. Sequencing used unsorted PBMCs, obtained 0.3 years after starting antiretroviral therapy. This TCR was recovered from a man aged 55 to 69 with HIV. The chain's CDR3 is CASSAGLGETQYF. As DNA, the CDR3 is TGTGCCAGCAGTGCAGGACTAGGAGAGACCCAGTACTTC.